Below, one TCR beta chain is given with its context. Its target is unknown. On average about 92,000 T cells per donor were immunosequenced. Profiling relied on immunoSEQ multiplex PCR, and the TCRdb table lists in-frame clones only, not all of them. The profile shows some 34,000 clones, approximately 96% of them singletons. The sample originates from a study of T cells in tuberculosis. Background on the study: Sequenced TCRs come from CD1B-GMM tetramer-binding T cells. In South Africa, adults with active tuberculosis were compared with IGRA-negative and latently infected IGRA-positive adolescents.

Study-wide findings and caveats: Active tuberculosis TCR-alpha repertoires lay closer to GMM-specific TCRs than IGRA-negative controls, suggesting clonal expansion.

Deletions cut 2 bases from V and 5 bases from J, with 10 bases between. The CDR3 is 14 residues long. Germline CDR1 reads SNHLY; CDR2 reads FYNNEI. Sequencing was done on a sample of PBMCs. V and J are TRBV2 and TRBJ1-5; D may be TRBD1 (5 bases). The TCR comes from a donor aged 10 to 29 with latent tuberculosis or without tuberculosis infection. CDR3 DNA sequence: TGTGCCAGCAGTGAATCGGACACCTATCAGCCCCAGCATTTT. Its translation is CASSESDTYQPQHF.